This T cell receptor (beta chain) was sequenced in a study of PD-1 blockade in classical Hodgkin lymphoma. Study results and limitations: Reported findings placed baseline TCR diversity lower in newly diagnosed patients (compared with healthy donors).

This clone was seen more than once but under ten times. Its antigen remains unidentified. The sample's time point: newly diagnosed, previously untreated cHL patient sample. Researchers used magnetic negative selection to pull out pure CD4+ T cells from thawed PBMCs. For comparison, PBMCs from newly diagnosed, untreated classical Hodgkin lymphoma were used. CDR1 is SQVTM, CDR2 ANQGSEA, per germline. With 4 bases removed from V and 1 base from J, the gap between germline ends came to 7 bases. The CDR3 runs 12 residues. Method: immunoSEQ multiplex PCR; TCRdb's copy keeps in-frame clones and lacks some. Of about 30,000 clones listed, less than 90% are singletons.

The sample was CD4+ T cells from blood. The V and J genes are TRBV29-1 and TRBJ1-1; no firm D call. The receptor was isolated from a human donor with classical Hodgkin lymphoma. In DNA, the CDR3 is TGCAGCGTTGGGGCGAGGAACACTGAAGCTTTCTTT. It yields the protein CSVGARNTEAFF.